This TCR beta chain was documented in a study of T cells in localized non-small cell lung cancer. Study outcomes and limitations: Researchers found a median about 53 of the top 100 tumor clones in adjacent lung. Among the tissues sampled, uninvolved adjacent lung had the highest T cell clonality, above tumor.

Germline V CDR1 and CDR2: MDHEN, SYDVKM. V shed 3 bases and J shed 10 bases, with 15 bases lying between them. The CDR3 is made up of 14 amino acids. Produced via immunoSEQ multiplex PCR; TCRdb's table is partial and in-frame only. The data contain over 55,000 clones, almost 90% of them singletons. Worth noting for this clone: Its target is unknown.

Sequenced here: peripheral blood, sampled before any cancer treatment. The rearrangement joins TRBV28 to TRBJ1-4; the D is unclear. The clonotype originates from a woman between 40 and 69 years old with stage I lung adenocarcinoma. The CDR3 DNA reads as TGTGCCAGCAGTTTCTCTGGAGGGAAGGGAAAACTGTTTTTT. Translated: CASSFSGGKGKLFF.